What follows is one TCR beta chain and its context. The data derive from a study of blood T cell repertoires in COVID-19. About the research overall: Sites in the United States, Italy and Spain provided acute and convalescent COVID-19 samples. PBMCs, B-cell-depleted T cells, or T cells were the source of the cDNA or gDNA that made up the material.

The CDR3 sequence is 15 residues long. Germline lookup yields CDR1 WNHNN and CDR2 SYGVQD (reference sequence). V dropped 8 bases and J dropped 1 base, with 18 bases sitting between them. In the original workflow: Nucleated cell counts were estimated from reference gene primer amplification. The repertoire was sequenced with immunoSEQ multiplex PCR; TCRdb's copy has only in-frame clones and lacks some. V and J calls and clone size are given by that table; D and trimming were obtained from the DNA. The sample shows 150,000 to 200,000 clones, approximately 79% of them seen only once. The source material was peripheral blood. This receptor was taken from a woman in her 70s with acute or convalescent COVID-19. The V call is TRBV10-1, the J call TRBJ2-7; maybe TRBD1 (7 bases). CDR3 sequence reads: CASGGSDRPSYEQYF. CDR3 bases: TGCGCCAGCGGAGGGTCGGACAGGCCGTCCTACGAGCAGTACTTC.